These 15 T cell receptor beta chains were all obtained from the same sample, sequenced in a study of blood T cells in healthy people across ages. Then a second PCR, running about 6 to 12 cycles, was carried out with a sample-barcoded 5' primer and a J-beta primer mix. Each CDR3 protein gets one entry after TCRdb re-called the 5' RACE reads with MiXCR. Of about 1.5 million distinct CDR3 sequences detected, around 40% appear once; the ten largest clones hold around 4%. The specimen sequenced was blood. The receptor source for this set is a woman between 18 and 29 years old in good health.

A few counts support this clonotype. J is TRBJ2-6 and V is TRBV6-5; D gene uncertain. V was shortened by 3 bases and J by 0 bases, with 6 bases between the two germline ends. This CDR3 is 15 amino acids long. Germline V lookup: CDR1 MNHEY, CDR2 SVGAGI. The CDR3 protein is CASSYKGSGANVLTF. CDR3 nucleotide sequence: TGTGCCAGCAGTTATAAAGGCTCTGGGGCCAACGTCCTGACTTTC.

There are a few counts of this clonotype. V is TRBV27 and J is TRBJ2-6; no firm D call. Germline V CDR1 and CDR2: MNHEY, SMNVEV (reference sequence). V was shortened by 7 bases and J by 0 bases, with 10 bases between the two germline ends. CDR3 length equals 15 residues. CDR3 residues: CASKTAVSGANVLTF. CDR3 DNA sequence: TGTGCCAGCAAGACGGCAGTCTCTGGGGCCAACGTCCTGACTTTC.

This clonotype was observed a few times. The DNA for the CDR3 is TGTGCCAGCAGAAGTACAGGGGCCGGCAATGAGCAGTTCTTC. It translates to CASRSTGAGNEQFF. The rearrangement joins TRBV12-3 or TRBV12-4 to TRBJ2-1; 7 positions match TRBD1. The CDR3 loop spans 14 amino acids. The ends lost 6 bases at V and 6 bases at J; junction bases unmatched: 8.

This clonotype occurred many times. The CDR3 DNA follows: TGTGCCAGCAGTTTAGTACAGCCAAGGACAGATACGCAGTATTTT. Encoded protein: CASSLVQPRTDTQYF. The chain has TRBV12-3 or TRBV12-4 and TRBJ2-3; unclear D gene. Trimming removed 1 base from V and 3 bases from J, with 11 bases in between. The CDR3 sequence is 15 residues long.

The chain is built from TRBV3-1 and TRBJ1-2, with D tentatively TRBD1 (5 bases). V lost 0 bases to trimming and J lost 7 bases, with 15 bases between them. The CDR3 length is 15 residues. Germline V CDR1 and CDR2: LGHDT, YNNKEL (reference sequence). In nucleotides, the CDR3 is TGTGCCAGCAGCCAAGATCCGGGGCCGCGGAGTGGCTACACCTTC. Amino acid sequence: CASSQDPGPRSGYTF.

This clonotype turned up a few times. The chain joins TRBV20-1 to TRBJ1-2, with D possibly being TRBD1 (5 bases). V dropped 3 bases and J dropped 7 bases, with 21 bases sitting between them. This CDR3 is built from 15 residues. Germline CDR1 and CDR2: DFQATT and SNEGSKA (reference sequence). DNA for the CDR3: TGCAGTGCTAGGGAGCTAGGCAGGGCCCCTCTTGGCTACACCTTC. The encoded protein is CSARELGRAPLGYTF.

The chain combines TRBV7-9 with TRBJ2-5; weak D call: TRBD1 (5 bases). CDR1 is SEHNR, CDR2 FQNEAQ, per germline (reference sequence). The CDR3 length is 14 residues. Between the trimmed V and J ends, which lost 4 bases and 1 base, there was a span of 10 bases. As DNA, the CDR3 is TGTGCCAGCAGCTCGACAGCCCCCCAAGAGACCCAGTACTTC. Encoded protein: CASSSTAPQETQYF.

The genes are TRBV4-2 and TRBJ1-1; no definite D call. The germline CDR1 and CDR2 sequences are LGHNA and YNFKEQ. There are 15 residues in the CDR3. With 3 bases removed from V and 3 bases from J, the gap between germline ends came to 14 bases. The CDR3 region is CASSQGLVGDTEAFF. In DNA, the CDR3 is TGTGCCAGCAGCCAGGGGTTAGTAGGTGACACTGAAGCTTTCTTT.

This clonotype showed up just once. This chain links TRBV20-1 with TRBJ1-2; the match to TRBD1 covers 9 bases. The CDR3 has 16 amino acids. The J segment lost 2 bases and the V segment lost 0 bases, leaving 7 bases of the junction unmatched. Germline V lookup: CDR1 DFQATT, CDR2 SNEGSKA (reference sequence). The CDR3 loop is CSARDIGTGRNYGYTF. The CDR3 DNA reads as TGCAGTGCTAGAGATATTGGGACAGGGCGGAACTATGGCTACACCTTC.

This clonotype has a handful of counts. One base away lies a much larger clone, so this may be a sequencing read error. The chain joins TRBV6-1 to TRBJ1-2; D remains ambiguous. CDR1 MNHNS and CDR2 SASEGT come from the germline V gene. The CDR3 is made up of 10 amino acids. In DNA, the CDR3 is TGTGCCAGCAGTAACGATGGCTACACCTTC. Translating it yields CASSNDGYTF.

This chain links TRBV27 with TRBJ2-1; TRBD1 matches at 7 bases. V dropped 6 bases and J dropped 4; count of bases not matched to a gene: 9. The V gene's germline CDR1 is MNHEY and CDR2 SMNVEV (reference sequence). This CDR3 has 15 amino acids. Here the CDR3 DNA reads TGTGCCAGCAGCCCCCGGGACAGTAGATACAATGAGCAGTTCTTC. Protein product: CASSPRDSRYNEQFF.

This chain connects TRBV5-1 to TRBJ2-7, with TRBD1 as a possible D gene (6 bases). Deletions cut 0 bases from V and 3 bases from J, with 13 bases between. Germline CDR1 SGHRS, CDR2 YFSETQ. This CDR3 has 15 amino acids. This chain's CDR3 is CASSLDPGAHYEQYF. In DNA, the CDR3 is TGCGCCAGCAGCTTGGATCCAGGGGCCCACTACGAGCAGTACTTC.

The V gene is TRBV27, the J gene TRBJ1-1; possible D gene TRBD1, 6 bases. Trimming removed 5 bases from V and 5 bases from J, with 18 bases in between. The CDR3 consists of 15 residues. The germline V gene encodes CDR1 MNHEY and CDR2 SMNVEV (reference sequence). In DNA form, the CDR3 reads TGTGCCAGCAGTCCGGGTGTAGGGGGGCGGACTGAAGCTTTCTTT. This encodes CASSPGVGGRTEAFF.

Details on this clonotype: One base away lies a much larger clone, so this may be a sequencing read error. The gene calls are TRBV5-1 and TRBJ1-3; D is unresolved. V shed 6 bases and J shed 4 bases, with 14 bases lying between them. The CDR3 has 14 amino acids. Germline-derived CDR1 and CDR2 are SGHRS and YFSETQ. This chain's CDR3 is CASIQDSFGNTIYF. The DNA of the CDR3 is TGCGCCAGCATCCAAGATAGCTTCGGAAACACCATATATTTT.

In this sample, this clonotype turned up many times. Relative to the germline gene, one junction end is altered; a read error may explain this. The CDR3 region is CASSLREAGATYNEQFF. The DNA of the CDR3 is TGTGCTAGCAGCTTACGCGAAGCGGGGGCGACCTACAATGAGCAGTTCTTC. The genes are TRBV7-7 and TRBJ2-1; the match to TRBD2 covers 8 bases. The CDR3 has 17 amino acids. Germline V CDR1 and CDR2: SSHAT, FNYEAQ (reference sequence).